The 8 T cell receptor beta chains in this list originate from one sample, sequenced in a study of cytomegalovirus exposure and HLA in healthy donors. PCR primers comprised 60 Vbeta and 13 Jbeta primers. The repertoire was sequenced with immunoSEQ multiplex PCR; TCRdb's copy has only in-frame clones and lacks some. Of about 150,000 clones in the sample, 76% are singletons; the top ten hold approximately 1.8%. Sequencing was carried out using PBMCs. Receptor source: a female donor in good health and CMV-seropositive.

CDR3 sequence (DNA): TGTGCCAGCAGTCTCCCGGGGGGAATCTCCTACAATGAGCAGTTCTTC. Translated: CASSLPGGISYNEQFF. The chain employs TRBV28 and TRBJ2-1; 7 positions agree with TRBD2. Germline CDR1 MDHEN, CDR2 SYDVKM. The CDR3 has 16 residues. With V trimmed by 5 bases and J by 0 bases, 7 bases remained unmatched.

Of note for this clone: Germline and junction disagree at one end, which may indicate a read error. The chain combines TRBV7-9 with TRBJ2-4, with 8 bases lining up with TRBD1. This CDR3 contains 16 residues. Germline assignment: CDR1 SEHNR and CDR2 FQNEAQ (reference sequence). In DNA, the CDR3 is TGTTCCAGCAGCCCAAAGGGACAGGATACCTTTAACGTTCAGTACTTC. Translation: CSSSPKGQDTFNVQYF.

The J gene is TRBJ2-1, the V gene TRBV21-1; TRBD2 reflects the table's D call only, with no check against the DNA. TRBV21-1 is a listed pseudogene. This CDR3 has 13 residues. CDR3 nucleotide sequence: TGTGCCAGCAGCAATTGCACGAGCAATGAGCAGTTCTTC. Protein: CASSNCTSNEQFF.

This chain links TRBV4-1 with TRBJ2-1; 9 bases are a match to TRBD2. J lost 1 base, V lost 2 bases, and 6 bases had no gene match. CDR3 length: 17 amino acids. The germline V gene encodes CDR1 MGHRA and CDR2 YSYEKL. Here the CDR3 reads CASSQPGLALSYNEQFF. CDR3 DNA: TGCGCCAGCAGCCAACCTGGACTAGCGTTATCCTACAATGAGCAGTTCTTC.

This clone was observed a handful of times. The V gene is TRBV2, the J gene TRBJ2-1, with 12 bases identical to TRBD1. The CDR3 contains 16 residues. V lost 5 bases, J lost 8 bases, and 10 bases stayed unmatched. Looked up from germline, CDR1 is SNHLY and CDR2 is FYNNEI. In DNA, the CDR3 is TGTGCCAGCAGTACAACCGGGACAGGGGGCGCGGATGAGCAGTTCTTC. This codes for CASSTTGTGGADEQFF.

CDR3: CASNPAGGTGELFF. CDR3 DNA sequence: TGTGCCAGCAATCCAGCGGGGGGGACCGGGGAGCTGTTTTTT. The J gene is TRBJ2-2, the V gene TRBV6-6, with 10 bases fitting TRBD2. The CDR3 has 14 amino acids. Germline V CDR1 and CDR2: MNHNY, SVGAGI (reference sequence). V lost 7 bases and J lost 5; bases outside the gene matches: 4.

V and J are TRBV6-1 and TRBJ2-7; possibly TRBD1 for D (5 bases). Germline values: CDR1 MNHNS, CDR2 SASEGT. The CDR3 runs 14 residues. The V end lost 8 bases, the J end lost 2 bases, and 16 bases lay between the germline ends. The CDR3 DNA follows: TGTGCCAGCTCGCCCCGGCAGGGAACCTACGAGCAGTACTTC. Protein: CASSPRQGTYEQYF.

The rearrangement joins TRBV28 to TRBJ2-2, with 10 positions matching TRBD2. Germline assignment: CDR1 MDHEN and CDR2 SYDVKM. V gave up 3 bases and J gave up 5 bases; unmatched junction bases: 6. The CDR3 has 16 residues. This chain's CDR3 is CASSLERGGRTGELFF. The CDR3 region has the DNA TGTGCCAGCAGTTTGGAGCGGGGGGGCCGGACCGGGGAGCTGTTTTTT.